What follows describes a single T cell receptor (beta chain). The antigen it recognizes is unknown. No per-base quality is available; no much larger clone lies one base away. The immunoSEQ Assay was used to sequence TCRbeta CDR3 regions. After extraction, genomic DNA underwent amplification by bias-controlled multiplex PCR, followed by high-throughput sequencing. The paper's processing steps were these. To quantify the absolute abundance of every unique TCRbeta CDR3 region, sequences were collapsed and filtered. Usable DNA was measured by amplifying reference genes present in all nucleated cells, and TCRbeta template counts were normalized to that usable DNA to estimate T cell fraction. Repertoire TCRs were annotated as SARS-CoV-2-specific by exact matching of V gene, CDR3 amino acid sequence and J gene to a known reactive TCR set. MIRA supplied the reference SARS-CoV-2 TCR set, which was filtered for enrichment in COVID-19-positive ImmuneCODE repertoires so that public or cross-reactive TCRs were removed. Drawing on the MIRA antigens, annotated TCRs were analysed further at the level of specific ORF or position within ORF. Depth was the summed frequency of annotated unique rearrangements, while breadth was defined as annotated unique rearrangements over total unique productive rearrangements. Two-sided Wilcoxon rank-sum tests were used to compare TCR breadth between groups. TCRdb's version of the immuneACCESS table is confined to in-frame rearrangements and falls short of the full clone set. An unresolved V gene accounts for under half of the shortfall where checked; the remainder is of unknown origin. That table gives V, J and clone size, and the DNA gave D and trimming. The sample contains around 500,000 clones, 89% of them found a single time. About 1.5% of the sample is in the top ten clones.

The data stem from a study of Ad26.COV2.S vaccination and SARS-CoV-2 variants (dated by TCRdb to the early 2020s). As for the study more broadly: Vaccine-arm donors came from COV1001, a multicentre, randomized, double-blind, placebo-controlled phase I-IIa trial of Ad26.COV2.S in healthy adults. The TCR-sequenced set comprised about 32 samples: about 19 Ad26.COV2.S vaccine recipients, 5 placebo recipients and 8 SARS-CoV-2 convalescent individuals. Trial participants were randomized into five groups of five, in which low-dose or high-dose Ad26.COV2.S was given once or twice, or placebo was given on both occasions. Ad26.COV2.S was administered intramuscularly at 5 x 10^10 or 1 x 10^11 viral particles, either as a single shot or as two shots given 56 days apart. TCRbeta repertoire sequencing was used to assess the specificity and breadth of SARS-CoV-2-reactive T cell receptors after Ad26.COV2.S vaccination. Investigators remained blinded to trial group allocation during experiments and outcome assessment. What the study reported, not specific to this receptor: Higher spike-specific TCR breadth was observed in Ad26.COV2.S recipients than in placebo recipients (P = 0.0014). The authors noted that total T cell responses may have been underestimated by the TCR breadth and depth analyses. Comparing responses between vaccine doses or regimens was not something the study was powered to do. Vaccine and placebo recipients had comparable non-spike TCR breadth, which fits with the vaccine containing only spike. After vaccination, spike-specific CD8+ and CD4+ T cell responses were reported to show substantial breadth.

The sample's treatment or condition label is to be understood as: around 19 received Ad26.COV2.S at low or high dose, single or two shots; roughly five received placebo; per-sample allocation not given. Repertoires of vaccine and placebo recipients were sequenced from samples taken on day 63 after the first injection. In Cohort 1b, 20 to 25 adults aged 18-55 years were enrolled at a single site in Boston, USA, between 29 July and 7 August 2020. Ad26.COV2.S was a replication-incompetent adenovirus type 26 vector that expressed a prefusion-stabilized SARS-CoV-2 spike protein derived from the original Wuhan strain. The CDR3 measures 14 amino acids from cysteine to phenylalanine. Only the CDR3 DNA is retained, 42 bases long and in frame from the first base. From a lookup of the germline V gene (reference sequence), CDR1 and CDR2 are LGHDT and YNNKEL. At the junction V is shortened by 4 bases and J by 7 bases, with 17 bases in between.

Sequencing was performed on peripheral blood, taken in a trial of Ad26.COV2.S vaccine versus placebo. The source is a person between 18 and 60 years old who received the Ad26.COV2.S COVID-19 vaccine or a placebo. The rearranged segments are TRBV3-1 (or the pseudogene TRBV3-2) and TRBJ2-7; the D gene is perhaps TRBD2, on 5 matching bases. The CDR3 amino acid sequence is: CASSRKTGSGEQYF. The DNA sequence follows: TGTGCCAGCAGCCGGAAGACGGGTTCGGGAGAGCAGTACTTC.